Below, 31 T cell receptor beta chains from the same sample are listed, as sequenced in a study of blood T cell repertoires in COVID-19. The table came from immunoSEQ multiplex PCR; TCRdb's copy has only in-frame clones and leaves some out. The sample lists 250,000 to 300,000 clones, under 90% seen once, with around 10% in the top ten. Specimen: peripheral blood. The receptors were sampled from a woman aged 30 to 39 with COVID-19, enrolled during active disease.

V gene TRBV25-1 combines with J gene TRBJ1-6, with a weak D call TRBD1 (5 bases). V lost 3 bases to trimming and J lost 6 bases, with 15 bases between them. The CDR3 runs to 16 residues. Germline V gives CDR1 MGHDK, CDR2 SYGVNS. In nucleotides, the CDR3 is TGTGCCAGCAGTGATAACCCGGGACTGCGTAATTCACCCCTCCACTTT. Its translation is CASSDNPGLRNSPLHF.

The chain carries TRBV6-5 and TRBJ2-7; TRBD1 matches 10 bases. V was pared by 5 bases and J by 3 bases, with 4 bases of the junction left unmatched. CDR3 length equals 14 residues. Looked up from germline, CDR1 is MNHEY and CDR2 is SVGAGI. CDR3 sequence reads: CASSQTGGFYEQYF. The CDR3 nucleotides read TGTGCCAGCAGTCAGACAGGGGGCTTCTACGAGCAGTACTTC.

The chain links TRBV7-6 to TRBJ2-3, with D tentatively TRBD1 (6 bases). Germline CDR1 and CDR2: SGHVS and FNYEAQ. V gave up 1 base and J gave up 2 bases, with 10 bases separating them. The CDR3 has 15 residues. This chain's CDR3 is CASSLGQGITDTQYF. The CDR3 coding sequence is TGTGCCAGCAGCTTAGGGCAGGGGATCACAGATACGCAGTATTTT.

V usage is TRBV25-1 and J usage is TRBJ2-1; TRBD2 agrees at 9 bases. V was clipped by 1 base and J by 3 bases; unmatched bases: 10. Germline V gene sequence: CDR1 MGHDK, CDR2 SYGVNS. The CDR3 contains 18 residues. The CDR3 loop reads CASSELKAGGRYYNEQFF. CDR3 bases: TGTGCCAGCAGTGAATTGAAAGCGGGGGGCCGCTACTACAATGAGCAGTTCTTC.

The chain recombines TRBV6-5 with TRBJ1-6, with a tentative D call TRBD1 (6 bases). V was clipped by 10 bases and J by 7 bases, with 14 bases between them. The CDR3 loop spans 13 amino acids. CDR1 and CDR2 from the germline V gene are MNHEY and SVGAGI. The CDR3: CATKGDRNSPLHF. The CDR3 bases are TGTGCCACCAAGGGGGATAGGAATTCACCCCTCCACTTT.

CDR3: CASSLAGQGFYGYTF. The CDR3 DNA follows: TGTGCCAGCAGCTTAGCGGGACAGGGGTTCTATGGCTACACCTTC. This rearrangement joins TRBV7-2 to TRBJ1-2; the match to TRBD1 covers 10 bases. With 0 bases clipped from V and 4 bases from J, the junction kept 2 bases outside the gene matches. Germline V gives CDR1 SGHTA, CDR2 FQGNSA. This CDR3 is 15 amino acids long.

The V gene is TRBV19, the J gene TRBJ2-1; the match to TRBD2 covers 9 bases. V lost 3 bases and J lost 10; bases outside the gene matches: 4. The CDR3 is 13 amino acids. The germline gives CDR1 LNHDA, CDR2 SQIVND (reference sequence). The CDR3 DNA sequence: TGTGCCAGTAGTATGGCCGCGGGGGGGGAGCAGTTCTTC. This translates into CASSMAAGGEQFF.

CDR3 bases: TGTGCCAGCAGACTGCAGGGGCGAGCAACTAATGAAAAACTGTTTTTT. This translates into CASRLQGRATNEKLFF. The rearrangement links TRBV21-1 to TRBJ1-4; TRBD1, the table's D call, was not compared with the DNA. TRBV21-1 is labeled a pseudogene. There are 16 residues in the CDR3.

The chain couples TRBV5-4 to TRBJ1-6, with D possibly matching TRBD1 (6 bases). This CDR3 has 15 amino acids. Deletions cut 7 bases from V and 10 bases from J, with 21 bases between. Germline values: CDR1 SGHNT, CDR2 YYREEE (reference sequence). CDR3 sequence: CASGSGAGGGSPLHF. The CDR3 DNA reads TGTGCCAGCGGTTCGGGGGCGGGGGGCGGCTCACCCCTCCACTTT.

In its sample, this clone was seen a few times. The V gene is TRBV7-2, the J gene TRBJ1-5, with no clear D. CDR3 length equals 13 residues. Germline V gene data show CDR1 as SGHTA and CDR2 as FQGNSA. The V gene lost 2 bases and the J gene lost 6 bases, with 8 bases spanning the gap. The CDR3 sequence: CASSLRRGQPQHF. CDR3 sequence (DNA): TGTGCCAGCAGCTTACGTCGGGGTCAGCCCCAGCATTTT.

This clone was observed once. The chain recombines TRBV9 with TRBJ2-3; 8 nucleotides line up with TRBD1. The V and J ends lost 4 bases and 5 bases, in that order; junction bases with no gene match: 6. The V gene's germline CDR1 is SGDLS and CDR2 YYNGEE. The CDR3 has 14 residues. The CDR3 loop is CASSPGQGRDTQYF. CDR3 nucleotides: TGTGCCAGCAGCCCCGGACAGGGCAGAGATACGCAGTATTTT. The entire variable domain, with the rest obtained from reference TRBV9 and TRBJ2-3, is as follows: DSGVTQTPKHLITATGQRVTLRCSPRSGDLSVYWYQQSLDQGLQFLIQYYNGEERAKGNILERFSAQQFPDLHSELNLSSLELGDSALYFCASSPGQGRDTQYFGPGTRLTVL.

In this sample, this clone turned up once. The rearrangement uses TRBV13 and TRBJ2-7; 7 bases align to TRBD2. This CDR3 comprises 16 residues. V shed 4 bases, J shed 3 bases, and the junction held 12 bases outside the gene matches. CDR1 is PRHDT and CDR2 is FYEKMQ in the germline V gene (reference sequence). This CDR3 is CASSWGGTPQVYEQYF. CDR3 sequence (DNA): TGTGCCAGCAGCTGGGGGGGGACCCCCCAAGTCTACGAGCAGTACTTC.

The rearrangement uses TRBV28 and TRBJ1-2; 10 bases agree with TRBD1. V lost 5 bases to trimming and J lost 0 bases; unmatched junction nucleotides: 12. In germline, CDR1 is MDHEN, CDR2 SYDVKM. CDR3 size: 18 residues. The CDR3 here is CASSGTGAKDVSNYGYTF. The CDR3 bases are TGTGCCAGCAGTGGGACAGGGGCAAAAGACGTTTCTAACTATGGCTACACCTTC.

The chain uses TRBV4-1 and TRBJ2-7; D perhaps matches TRBD2 (5 bases). This CDR3 has 14 amino acids. V shed 4 bases and J shed 5 bases, with 15 bases lying between them. The germline CDR1 and CDR2 sequences are MGHRA and YSYEKL. CDR3 in DNA: TGCGCCAGCAGCCCACAAGGGAGAGACCACGAGCAGTACTTC. This codes for CASSPQGRDHEQYF.

The chain combines TRBV30 with TRBJ2-7, with D perhaps TRBD1 (6 bases). Trimming took 0 bases from V and 7 from J, leaving 13 bases between them. This CDR3 contains 13 residues. Germline CDR1 reads GTSNPN; CDR2 reads SVGIG (reference sequence). CDR3 in DNA: TGTGCCTGGAGTGTACCAGGGGCTGCGGAGCAGTACTTC. Encoded protein: CAWSVPGAAEQYF.

The chain has TRBV7-2 and TRBJ2-1; D possibly corresponds to TRBD2 (6 bases). V lost 4 bases, J lost 1 base, and 17 bases lay in between. The CDR3 is 17 amino acids. The germline V gene has CDR1 SGHTA and CDR2 FQGNSA. CDR3 amino acids: CASSWGLNSFSYNEQFF. In DNA form, the CDR3 reads TGTGCCAGCAGCTGGGGACTGAATTCTTTTTCCTACAATGAGCAGTTCTTC.

The genes are TRBV27 and TRBJ1-1, with TRBD1 identical over 7 bases. This CDR3 comprises 13 residues. After removal of 4 bases from V and 4 bases from J, the junction contained 3 bases not matched to a gene. The germline gives CDR1 MNHEY, CDR2 SMNVEV (reference sequence). DNA for the CDR3: TGTGCCAGCAGTTCCAGGGGGGTCACTGAAGCTTTCTTT. The encoded protein is CASSSRGVTEAFF.

The V call is TRBV9, the J call TRBJ2-7; D call uncertain. CDR1 is SGDLS, CDR2 YYNGEE, per germline. The CDR3 runs 14 residues. The germline V and J ends were trimmed by 0 bases and 2 bases, with 9 bases remaining between them. In DNA form, the CDR3 reads TGTGCCAGCAGCGTAGTACCCTCTACCTACGAGCAGTACTTC. Residues: CASSVVPSTYEQYF.

Of note for this clone: Other DNA sequences in this sample translate to the same CDR3. The gene calls are TRBV5-1 and TRBJ1-5; weak D call: TRBD1 (5 bases). The CDR3 loop spans 14 amino acids. From germline, CDR1 is SGHRS and CDR2 YFSETQ. The V gene lost 4 bases and the J gene lost 6 bases, with 14 bases spanning the gap. CDR3 amino acids: CASSPRQGGQPQHF. CDR3 sequence (DNA): TGCGCCAGCAGCCCACGGCAGGGAGGTCAGCCCCAGCATTTT.

The chain combines TRBV6-6 with TRBJ2-4, with a weak D call TRBD1 (5 bases). V was cut by 2 bases and J by 5 bases, with 7 bases left in between. The CDR3 runs to 13 residues. CDR1 MNHNY and CDR2 SVGAGI come from the germline V gene (reference sequence). CDR3 residues: CASSYPTENIQYF. CDR3 DNA sequence: TGTGCCAGCAGTTACCCGACAGAAAACATTCAGTACTTC.

This sequence joins TRBV19 and TRBJ1-2; 8 bases fit TRBD1. The CDR3 has 17 residues. Per germline, CDR1 LNHDA and CDR2 SQIVND (reference sequence). Losses at the gene ends were 5 bases for V and 4 bases for J; bases not matched to a gene: 15. The DNA for the CDR3 is TGTGCCAGTAGTGAACGACGCAGACAGGGGAGTGGCTATGGCTACACCTTC. Translated, it gives CASSERRRQGSGYGYTF.

The chain uses TRBV6-5 and TRBJ1-6; TRBD1 matches at 7 bases. Germline V gene lookup returns CDR1 MNHEY and CDR2 SVGAGI. This CDR3 spans 14 amino acids. V lost 6 bases, J lost 10 bases, and 9 bases stayed unmatched. The chain's CDR3 is CASRVDRARSPLHF. DNA for the CDR3: TGTGCCAGCAGAGTCGACAGGGCGAGGTCACCCCTCCACTTT.

The rearrangement joins TRBV2 to TRBJ1-2; TRBD1 agrees at 7 bases. Losses at the gene ends were 10 bases for V and 7 bases for J; bases not matched to a gene: 12. The CDR3 totals 13 residues. Looked up from germline, CDR1 is SNHLY and CDR2 is FYNNEI. In nucleotides, the CDR3 is TGTGCCACATCAGACAGGGCTTCGGGTGGCTACACCTTC. It specifies CATSDRASGGYTF.

V is TRBV12-2 and J is TRBJ2-3; TRBD2, the table's D call, lacks a check against the DNA. TRBV12-2 counts as a pseudogene. CDR3 length equals 16 residues. The CDR3 reads CASRPSLAGYTDTQYF. CDR3 bases: TGTGCAAGTCGTCCATCCCTAGCGGGGTACACAGATACGCAGTATTTT.

The rearrangement links TRBV20-1 to TRBJ2-1; D is unresolved. The germline CDR1 and CDR2 sequences are DFQATT and SNEGSKA (reference sequence). The CDR3 has 11 amino acids. Trimming took off 0 bases at V and 5 bases at J, with 2 bases between the two ends. The chain's CDR3 is CSARDDNEQFF. CDR3 DNA: TGCAGTGCTAGAGACGACAATGAGCAGTTCTTC.

The genes are TRBV4-1 and TRBJ1-3; D not certain. The germline gives CDR1 MGHRA, CDR2 YSYEKL. Trimming cost V 4 bases and J 0 bases, with 7 bases left between them. The CDR3 consists of 14 residues. The chain's CDR3 is CASSPPSSGNTIYF. CDR3 sequence (DNA): TGCGCCAGCAGCCCCCCCAGCTCTGGAAACACCATATATTTT.

The gene calls are TRBV28 and TRBJ1-2; tentative D call: TRBD1 (6 bases). Germline lookup yields CDR1 MDHEN and CDR2 SYDVKM. The V and J ends lost 6 bases and 6 bases respectively, with 17 bases between them. The CDR3 has 14 residues. CDR3 region: CASRSRGGLNGYTF. For the CDR3, the DNA is TGTGCCAGCAGGTCCAGGGGAGGGTTGAATGGCTACACCTTC.

V and J are TRBV2 and TRBJ2-3; 8 positions match TRBD2. Per the germline V gene, CDR1 is SNHLY and CDR2 is FYNNEI. V was pared by 7 bases and J by 5 bases, with 5 bases of the junction left unmatched. This CDR3 comprises 13 residues. CDR3 residues: CASTGGRKDTQYF. CDR3 DNA: TGTGCCAGCACGGGGGGGAGGAAAGATACGCAGTATTTT.

The V gene is TRBV5-1, the J gene TRBJ1-2; a weak D match, TRBD1 (6 bases). The CDR3 is made up of 16 amino acids. Germline V gene data show CDR1 as SGHRS and CDR2 as YFSETQ. With 3 bases removed from V and 4 bases from J, the gap between germline ends came to 19 bases. The CDR3 region has the DNA TGCGCCAGCAGCTCGGACCTACGCAGGGGATTCTATGGCTACACCTTC. Translated: CASSSDLRRGFYGYTF.

This rearrangement joins TRBV6-5 to TRBJ2-2, with a tentative D call TRBD2 (7 bases). The CDR3 consists of 15 residues. V lost 5 bases to trimming and J lost 8 bases, with 18 bases between them. The germline gives CDR1 MNHEY, CDR2 SVGAGI. Written as DNA, the CDR3 is TGTGCCAGCAGTAAGCTCGCGGGGGCGGTTGGGGAGCTGTTTTTT. Its translation is CASSKLAGAVGELFF.

This chain's CDR3 is CASSPRLGRLRSSYNEQFF. The CDR3, as DNA: TGTGCCAGCAGCCCCCGGCTAGGTCGTCTTCGGAGCTCCTACAATGAGCAGTTCTTC. V and J are TRBV4-2 and TRBJ2-1; D is unresolved. The CDR3 sequence is 19 residues long. V lost 4 bases and J lost 0, with 22 bases in between. From germline, CDR1 is LGHNA and CDR2 YNFKEQ.